Following are 3 T cell receptor beta chains from one sample sequenced in a study of blood T cell repertoires in COVID-19. Method: immunoSEQ multiplex PCR; TCRdb's copy keeps in-frame clones and lacks some. The table has approximately 150,000 clones, more than 75% seen once; the top ten hold 0.95% to 1.5%. The source material was PBMCs or T cells enriched from blood (not recorded which). These receptors were collected from a human donor with acute COVID-19. The donor label of this sample is uncertain.

DNA of the CDR3: TGTGCCAGTAGTACGACAGGGGGCGACTATGGCTACACCTTC. This codes for CASSTTGGDYGYTF. The V gene is TRBV19, the J gene TRBJ1-2; 10 nucleotides align to TRBD1. There are 14 residues in the CDR3. Unmatched junction bases numbered 2, after V lost 4 bases and J lost 3 bases. The germline V gene has CDR1 LNHDA and CDR2 SQIVND (reference sequence).

The chain carries TRBV24-1 and TRBJ2-7, with 11 bases lining up with TRBD1. This CDR3 is 15 amino acids long. The ends lost 4 bases at V and 3 bases at J; junction bases unmatched: 4. Germline V gene lookup returns CDR1 KGHDR and CDR2 SFDVKD. CDR3 sequence: CATSDPGTGGYEQYF. The DNA for the CDR3 is TGTGCCACCAGTGACCCCGGGACAGGGGGCTACGAGCAGTACTTC.

This clone was detected only a few times. The chain joins TRBV25-1 to TRBJ2-1; 7 bases agree with TRBD1. The germline V gene has CDR1 MGHDK and CDR2 SYGVNS. CDR3 size: 15 residues. Trimming at V came to 4 bases and at J to 7 bases, leaving 10 bases not matched to a gene. The CDR3 reads CASSARGDSRNEQFF. The CDR3 coding sequence is TGTGCCAGCAGTGCCAGAGGGGACAGTAGGAATGAGCAGTTCTTC.